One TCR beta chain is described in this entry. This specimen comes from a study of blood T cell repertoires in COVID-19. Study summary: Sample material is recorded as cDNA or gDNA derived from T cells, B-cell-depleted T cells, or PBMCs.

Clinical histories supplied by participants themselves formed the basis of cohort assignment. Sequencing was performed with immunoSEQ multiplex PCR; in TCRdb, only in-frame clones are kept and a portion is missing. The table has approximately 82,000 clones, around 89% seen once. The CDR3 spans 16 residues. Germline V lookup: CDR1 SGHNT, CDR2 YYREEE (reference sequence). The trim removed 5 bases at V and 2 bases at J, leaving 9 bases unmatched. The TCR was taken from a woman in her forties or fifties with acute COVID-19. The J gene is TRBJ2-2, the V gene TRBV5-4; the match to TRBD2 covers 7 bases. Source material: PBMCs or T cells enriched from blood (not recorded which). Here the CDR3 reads CASRSPGLSNTGELFF. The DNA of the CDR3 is TGTGCCAGCAGGTCGCCGGGACTATCCAACACCGGGGAGCTGTTTTTT.